The 17 T cell receptor beta chains listed next were all sequenced from one sample in a study of T-cell memory formation after mild COVID-19. TCRdb redid the calling of the 5' RACE reads with MiXCR, one entry per CDR3 protein. The profile shows 450,000 to 650,000 distinct CDR3 sequences, more than 15% of them singletons. Sequencing input: PBMCs or a T cell subset sorted from them (not recorded which). The source of these receptors is an adult woman who had mild COVID-19 (a few samples of this study predate the infection). Cell type and time point are not known.

The V call is TRBV20-1, the J call TRBJ2-7, with D maybe TRBD1 (5 bases). CDR1 and CDR2 (germline): DFQATT, SNEGSKA (reference sequence). The CDR3 length is 13 residues. Trimming left V 2 bases short and J 3 bases short, with 11 bases between. CDR3 sequence: CSARQQADYEQYF. As DNA, the CDR3 is TGCAGTGCTAGACAACAGGCCGACTACGAGCAGTACTTC.

This clonotype was picked up a small number of times. The rearrangement joins TRBV12-3 or TRBV12-4 to TRBJ2-2; D remains ambiguous. Deletions cut 1 base from V and 5 bases from J, with 8 bases between. CDR3 length: 14 amino acids. CDR3 in DNA: TGTGCCAGCAGTTTAGTGGAGCAAACCGGGGAGCTGTTTTTT. Amino acid sequence: CASSLVEQTGELFF.

This clonotype was picked up many times. The chain employs TRBV13 and TRBJ2-7, with no clear D. Germline V gene sequence: CDR1 PRHDT, CDR2 FYEKMQ (reference sequence). V dropped 0 bases and J dropped 1 base, with 10 bases sitting between them. This CDR3 comprises 15 residues. CDR3 coding DNA: TGTGCCAGCAGCTTAGGCTCCCTTCCATCCTACGAGCAGTACTTC. Its translation: CASSLGSLPSYEQYF.

J is TRBJ2-1 and V is TRBV5-1, with unresolved D. In germline, CDR1 is SGHRS, CDR2 YFSETQ. V was shortened by 0 bases and J by 0 bases, with 7 bases between the two germline ends. The CDR3 contains 15 residues. CDR3 coding DNA: TGCGCCAGCAGCTTGGACACCCGCTCCTACAATGAGCAGTTCTTC. This translates into CASSLDTRSYNEQFF. The entire variable domain, with the rest obtained from reference TRBV5-1 and TRBJ2-1, is as follows: KAGVTQTPRYLIKTRGQQVTLSCSPISGHRSVSWYQQTPGQGLQFLFEYFSETQRNKGNFPGRFSGRQFSNSRSEMNVSTLELGDSALYLCASSLDTRSYNEQFFGPGTRLTVL.

This chain links TRBV2 with TRBJ2-7, with a tentative D call TRBD1 (6 bases). The V gene lost 6 bases and the J gene lost 5 bases, with 11 bases spanning the gap. This CDR3 is built from 12 residues. The V gene's germline CDR1 is SNHLY and CDR2 FYNNEI. CDR3 DNA sequence: TGTGCCAGCAGGGAACAGGGCAACGAGCAGTACTTC. As protein: CASREQGNEQYF. Using reference TRBV2 and TRBJ2-7 for the parts outside the CDR3, the full variable domain is EPEVTQTPSHQVTQMGQEVILRCVPISNHLYFYWYRQILGQKVEFLVSFYNNEISEKSEIFDDQFSVERPDGSNFTLKIRSTKLEDSAMYFCASREQGNEQYFGPGTRLTVT.

This clonotype was seen many times. The chain joins TRBV3-1 to TRBJ1-2; TRBD1 is a possible D gene (5 bases). The length of the CDR3 is 11 residues. V dropped 8 bases and J dropped 4 bases, with 8 bases sitting between them. In germline, CDR1 is LGHDT, CDR2 YNNKEL (reference sequence). CDR3 protein: CASWDGYGYTF. CDR3 DNA sequence: TGTGCCAGCTGGGACGGCTATGGCTACACCTTC.

The chain links TRBV6-2 or TRBV6-3 to TRBJ2-3; tentatively, D is TRBD1 (5 bases). V lost 5 bases and J lost 2, with 14 bases in between. This CDR3 spans 15 amino acids. Germline V lookup: CDR1 MNHEY, CDR2 SVGEGT. CDR3 loop: CASSAGQDSTDTQYF. CDR3 coding DNA: TGTGCCAGCAGTGCCGGACAAGATTCCACAGATACGCAGTATTTT.

V and J are TRBV15 and TRBJ1-5; D is undetermined. Per germline, CDR1 LNHNV and CDR2 YYDKDF (reference sequence). CDR3 length equals 14 residues. Trimming removed 1 base at V and 1 base at J, with 5 bases between. CDR3 amino acids: CATSRGGSNQPQHF. CDR3 nucleotide sequence: TGTGCCACCAGCAGAGGTGGGAGCAATCAGCCCCAGCATTTT.

The chain is built from TRBV18 and TRBJ2-3; D might be TRBD1 (5 bases). Germline V CDR1 and CDR2: KGHSH, LQKENI. With 8 bases removed from V and 2 bases from J, the gap between germline ends came to 14 bases. The CDR3 extends over 14 amino acids. The CDR3 bases are TGTGCCAGCAAACCAGGGCTATCCACAGATACGCAGTATTTT. Translation gives CASKPGLSTDTQYF.

V is TRBV29-1 and J is TRBJ2-7; TRBD2 agrees at 8 bases. Germline V gene data show CDR1 as SQVTM and CDR2 as ANQGSEA. The CDR3 covers 15 residues. V lost 6 bases to trimming and J lost 4 bases; unmatched junction nucleotides: 14. In DNA form, the CDR3 reads TGCAGCGTCACCCGCAACAGCGGGAGTAGTTACGAGCAGTACTTC. It is translated as CSVTRNSGSSYEQYF.

In this sample, this clonotype turned up a few times. The chain carries TRBV9 and TRBJ2-2; no definite D call. CDR1 and CDR2 (germline): SGDLS, YYNGEE. Trimming stripped 0 bases from V and 3 bases from J, with 3 bases between. The CDR3 is made up of 13 amino acids. The CDR3 spells CASSVDYTGELFF. Written as DNA, the CDR3 is TGTGCCAGCAGCGTAGACTACACCGGGGAGCTGTTTTTT.

The rearrangement links TRBV10-3 to TRBJ2-1; D unclear. CDR3 length equals 15 residues. From germline, CDR1 is ENHRY and CDR2 SYGVKD. Trimming cost V 0 bases and J 2 bases, with 8 bases left between them. For the CDR3, the DNA is TGTGCCATCAGTGAGTCTGGGGATCCCTACAATGAGCAGTTCTTC. The encoded protein is CAISESGDPYNEQFF.

This clonotype has only a few counts. V usage is TRBV24-1 and J usage is TRBJ1-1; D gene uncertain. Germline V gives CDR1 KGHDR, CDR2 SFDVKD. Trimming left V 7 bases short and J 0 bases short, with 8 bases between. CDR3 length: 13 residues. CDR3: CATRAVMNTEAFF. In nucleotides, the CDR3 is TGTGCCACCAGGGCGGTTATGAACACTGAAGCTTTCTTT.

This clonotype occurred a few times. The chain links TRBV10-3 to TRBJ2-7; 7 bases map to TRBD1. The V gene end was trimmed by 11 bases and the J gene end by 1 base; junction bases not matched to a gene: 14. Germline values: CDR1 ENHRY, CDR2 SYGVKD. The CDR3 sequence is 15 residues long. The CDR3 coding sequence is TGTGCCGTGCGCGCAGAGGGGGCTTTTTCCTACGAGCAGTACTTC. Amino acid sequence: CAVRAEGAFSYEQYF.

V and J are TRBV9 and TRBJ2-1; D tentatively fits TRBD1 or TRBD2 (6 bases each). In germline, CDR1 is SGDLS, CDR2 YYNGEE. The CDR3 contains 14 residues. V shed 2 bases and J shed 7 bases, with 13 bases lying between them. The CDR3 region has the DNA TGTGCCAGCAGCGTGGAAGGGGGGCTGAATGAGCAGTTCTTC. Protein product: CASSVEGGLNEQFF.

CDR3 region: CASSLALAGGHYEQYF. DNA of the CDR3: TGTGCCAGCAGCTTAGCGCTGGCGGGGGGGCACTACGAGCAGTACTTC. V usage is TRBV7-2 and J usage is TRBJ2-7; 9 bases line up with TRBD2. CDR1 is SGHTA and CDR2 is FQGNSA in the germline V gene. The ends lost 0 bases at V and 3 bases at J; junction bases unmatched: 6. The CDR3 consists of 16 residues.

The table lists this clonotype with many counts. The chain couples TRBV29-1 to TRBJ1-1; no clear D. Per germline, CDR1 SQVTM and CDR2 ANQGSEA. The V and J ends lost 0 bases and 0 bases respectively, with 14 bases between them. The CDR3 is made up of 16 amino acids. The chain's CDR3 is CSVEDPVRRMNTEAFF. CDR3 nucleotide sequence: TGCAGCGTTGAAGACCCGGTCCGGCGCATGAACACTGAAGCTTTCTTT.